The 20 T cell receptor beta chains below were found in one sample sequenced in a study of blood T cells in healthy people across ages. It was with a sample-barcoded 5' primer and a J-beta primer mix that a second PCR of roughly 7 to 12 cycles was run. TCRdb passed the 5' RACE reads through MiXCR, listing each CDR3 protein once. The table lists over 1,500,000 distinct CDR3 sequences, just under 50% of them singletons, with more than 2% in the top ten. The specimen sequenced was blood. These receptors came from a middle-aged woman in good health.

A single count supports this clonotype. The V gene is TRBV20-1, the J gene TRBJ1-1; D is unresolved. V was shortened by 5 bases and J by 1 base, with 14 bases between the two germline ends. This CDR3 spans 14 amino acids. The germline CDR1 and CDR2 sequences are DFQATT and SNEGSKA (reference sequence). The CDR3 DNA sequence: TGCAGTGCTTCCAACGACCCATGGAACACTGAAGCTTTCTTT. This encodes CSASNDPWNTEAFF.

CDR3: CASGPRTGVSYEQYF. In DNA, the CDR3 is TGCGCCAGCGGCCCAAGGACGGGAGTTTCCTACGAGCAGTACTTC. V gene TRBV10-1 combines with J gene TRBJ2-7; the D gene is possibly TRBD2 (6 bases). V was clipped by 8 bases and J by 1 base, with 18 bases between them. CDR1 and CDR2 from the germline V gene are WNHNN and SYGVQD (reference sequence). The CDR3 has 15 amino acids.

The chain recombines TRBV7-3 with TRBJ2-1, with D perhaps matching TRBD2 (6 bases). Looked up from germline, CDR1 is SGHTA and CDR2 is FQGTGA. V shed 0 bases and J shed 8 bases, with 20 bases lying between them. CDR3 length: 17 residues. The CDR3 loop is CASSLTATSGGIHEQFF. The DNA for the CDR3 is TGTGCCAGCAGCTTAACAGCGACTAGTGGGGGGATCCATGAGCAGTTCTTC.

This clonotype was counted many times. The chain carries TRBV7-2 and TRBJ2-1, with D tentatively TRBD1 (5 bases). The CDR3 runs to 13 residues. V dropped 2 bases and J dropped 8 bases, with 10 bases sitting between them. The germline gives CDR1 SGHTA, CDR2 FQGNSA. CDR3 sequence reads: CASSLSRVDEQFF. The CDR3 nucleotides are TGTGCCAGCAGCTTATCCAGGGTGGATGAGCAGTTCTTC. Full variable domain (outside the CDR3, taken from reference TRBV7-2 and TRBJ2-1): GAGVSQSPSNKVTEKGKDVELRCDPISGHTALYWYRQSLGQGLEFLIYFQGNSAPDKSGLPSDRFSAERTGGSVSTLTIQRTQQEDSAVYLCASSLSRVDEQFFGPGTRLTVL.

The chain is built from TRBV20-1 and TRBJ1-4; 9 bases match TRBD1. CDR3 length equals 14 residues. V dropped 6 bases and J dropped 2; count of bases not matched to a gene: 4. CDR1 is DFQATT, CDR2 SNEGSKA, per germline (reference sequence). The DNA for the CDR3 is TGCAGTGCCCACGACAGGGGGACTAATGAAAAACTGTTTTTT. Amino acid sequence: CSAHDRGTNEKLFF.

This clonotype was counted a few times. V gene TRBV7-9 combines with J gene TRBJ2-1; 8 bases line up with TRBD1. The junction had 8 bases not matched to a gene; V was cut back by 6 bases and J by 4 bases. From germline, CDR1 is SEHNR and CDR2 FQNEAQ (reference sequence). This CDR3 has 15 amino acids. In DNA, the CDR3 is TGTGCCAGCAGTTCAGCAGGGGGCTTTTACAATGAGCAGTTCTTC. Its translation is CASSSAGGFYNEQFF.

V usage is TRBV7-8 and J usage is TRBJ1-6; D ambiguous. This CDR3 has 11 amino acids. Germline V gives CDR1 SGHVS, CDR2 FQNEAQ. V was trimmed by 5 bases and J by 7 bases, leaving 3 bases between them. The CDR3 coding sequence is TGTGCCAGCAGCGAAAATTCACCCCTCCACTTT. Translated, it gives CASSENSPLHF.

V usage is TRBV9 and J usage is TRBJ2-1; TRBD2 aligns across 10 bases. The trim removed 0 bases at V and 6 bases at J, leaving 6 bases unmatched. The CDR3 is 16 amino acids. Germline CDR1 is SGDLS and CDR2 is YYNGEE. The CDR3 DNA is TGTGCCAGCAGCGTAGGAAGCGGGGGGGCCCCCAATGAGCAGTTCTTC. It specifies CASSVGSGGAPNEQFF.

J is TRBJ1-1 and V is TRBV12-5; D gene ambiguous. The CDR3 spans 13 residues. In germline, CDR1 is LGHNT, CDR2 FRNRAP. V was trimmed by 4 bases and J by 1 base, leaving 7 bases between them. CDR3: CASGWAGNTEAFF. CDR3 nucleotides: TGTGCTAGTGGTTGGGCAGGGAACACTGAAGCTTTCTTT.

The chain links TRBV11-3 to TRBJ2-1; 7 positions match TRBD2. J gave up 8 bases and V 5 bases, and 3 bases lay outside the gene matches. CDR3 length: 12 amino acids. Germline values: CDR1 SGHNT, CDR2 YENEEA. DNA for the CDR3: TGTGCCAGCAGCGGCAGCGGGGATGAGCAGTTCTTC. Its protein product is CASSGSGDEQFF.

The CDR3 bases are TGTGCCAGCAGTACAGTCAGGGGGGAGACCCAGTACTTC. This encodes CASSTVRGETQYF. The rearrangement joins TRBV6-4 to TRBJ2-5, with TRBD1 matching 7 bases. CDR3 length equals 13 residues. Germline CDR1 MRHNA, CDR2 SNTAGT. With 5 bases clipped from V and 5 bases from J, the junction kept 5 bases outside the gene matches.

In DNA, the CDR3 is TGTGCCAGCAAAACAGGCCGGGTCGCAGATACGCAGTATTTT. This sequence encodes CASKTGRVADTQYF. This chain links TRBV7-8 with TRBJ2-3, with TRBD1 as a possible D gene (5 bases). Germline CDR1 reads SGHVS; CDR2 reads FQNEAQ. The CDR3 sequence is 14 residues long. The V end lost 7 bases, the J end lost 4 bases, and 15 bases lay between the germline ends.

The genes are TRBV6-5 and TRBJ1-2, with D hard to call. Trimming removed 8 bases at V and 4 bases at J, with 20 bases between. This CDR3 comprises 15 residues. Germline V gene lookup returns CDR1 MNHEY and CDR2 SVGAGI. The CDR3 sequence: CASAGVLDVSYGYTF. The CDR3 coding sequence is TGTGCCAGCGCGGGAGTCTTAGACGTTAGCTATGGCTACACCTTC.

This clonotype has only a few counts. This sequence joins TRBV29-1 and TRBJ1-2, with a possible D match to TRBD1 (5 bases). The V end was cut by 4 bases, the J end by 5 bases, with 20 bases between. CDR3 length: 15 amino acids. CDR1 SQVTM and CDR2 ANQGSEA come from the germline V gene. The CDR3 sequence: CSVGRPGGSWYGYTF. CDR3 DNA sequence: TGCAGCGTTGGGCGCCCGGGGGGATCTTGGTATGGCTACACCTTC.

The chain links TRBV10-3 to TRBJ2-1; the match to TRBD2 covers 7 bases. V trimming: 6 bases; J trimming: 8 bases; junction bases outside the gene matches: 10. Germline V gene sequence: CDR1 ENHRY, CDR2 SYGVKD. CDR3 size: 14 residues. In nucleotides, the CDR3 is TGTGCCATCAGAGCGGAGGGAGGGTTAGATGAGCAGTTCTTC. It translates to CAIRAEGGLDEQFF.

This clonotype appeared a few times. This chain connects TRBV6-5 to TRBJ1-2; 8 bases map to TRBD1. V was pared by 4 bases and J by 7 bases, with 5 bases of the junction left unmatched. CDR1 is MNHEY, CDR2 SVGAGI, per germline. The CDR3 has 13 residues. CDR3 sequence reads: CASSSQGARGYTF. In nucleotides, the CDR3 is TGTGCCAGCAGTTCCCAGGGGGCGCGTGGCTACACCTTC.

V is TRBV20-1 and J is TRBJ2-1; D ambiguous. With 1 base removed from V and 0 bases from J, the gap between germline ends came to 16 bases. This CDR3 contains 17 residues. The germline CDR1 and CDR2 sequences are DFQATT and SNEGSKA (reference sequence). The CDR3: CSARGGTTRSSYNEQFF. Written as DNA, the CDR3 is TGCAGTGCTAGAGGGGGAACTACCAGAAGCTCCTACAATGAGCAGTTCTTC.

This CDR3 reads CASSPGTGEAETQYF. CDR3 DNA: TGCGCCAGCAGCCCCGGGACAGGGGAAGCAGAGACCCAGTACTTC. The chain carries TRBV5-1 and TRBJ2-5, with TRBD1 matching over 10 bases. This CDR3 spans 15 amino acids. CDR1 is SGHRS, CDR2 YFSETQ, per germline. J gave up 4 bases and V 4 bases, and 7 bases lay outside the gene matches.

The chain's CDR3 is CSARPRFSPYNEQFF. The CDR3, as DNA: TGCAGTGCTAGGCCGCGGTTTTCTCCCTACAATGAGCAGTTCTTC. The V gene is TRBV20-1, the J gene TRBJ2-1; D gene uncertain. Trimming pared 3 bases from V and 2 bases from J, leaving 14 bases between. Germline CDR1 and CDR2: DFQATT and SNEGSKA (reference sequence). The CDR3 covers 15 residues.

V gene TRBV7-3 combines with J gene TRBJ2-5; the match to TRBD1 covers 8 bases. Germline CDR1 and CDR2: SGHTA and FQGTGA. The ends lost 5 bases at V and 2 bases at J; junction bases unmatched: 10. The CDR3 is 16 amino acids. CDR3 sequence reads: CASSRTPGTGQETQYF. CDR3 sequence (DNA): TGTGCCAGCAGCCGCACACCCGGGACAGGACAAGAGACCCAGTACTTC. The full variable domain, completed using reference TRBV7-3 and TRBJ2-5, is GAGVSQTPSNKVTEKGKYVELRCDPISGHTALYWYRQSLGQGPEFLIYFQGTGAADDSGLPNDRFFAVRPEGSVSTLKIQRTERGDSAVYLCASSRTPGTGQETQYFGPGTRLLVL.